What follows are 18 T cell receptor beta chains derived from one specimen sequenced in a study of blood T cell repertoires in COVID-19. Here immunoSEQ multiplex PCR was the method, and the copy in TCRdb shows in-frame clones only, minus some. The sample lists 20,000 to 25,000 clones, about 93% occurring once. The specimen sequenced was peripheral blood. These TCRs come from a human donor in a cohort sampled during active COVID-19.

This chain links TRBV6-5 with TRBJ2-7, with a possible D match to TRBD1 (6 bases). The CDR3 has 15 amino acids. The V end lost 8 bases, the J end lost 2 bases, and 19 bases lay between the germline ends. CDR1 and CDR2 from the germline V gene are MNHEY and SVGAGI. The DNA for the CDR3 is TGTGCCAGCCGCCTAACGGTCGGACAGACCTACGAGCAGTACTTC. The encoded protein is CASRLTVGQTYEQYF.

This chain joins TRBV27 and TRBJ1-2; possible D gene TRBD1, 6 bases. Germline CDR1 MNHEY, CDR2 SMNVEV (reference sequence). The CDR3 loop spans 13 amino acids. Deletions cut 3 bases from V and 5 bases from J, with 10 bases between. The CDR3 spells CASSLQRGYGYTF. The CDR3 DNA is TGTGCCAGCAGTTTGCAAAGGGGGTATGGCTACACCTTC.

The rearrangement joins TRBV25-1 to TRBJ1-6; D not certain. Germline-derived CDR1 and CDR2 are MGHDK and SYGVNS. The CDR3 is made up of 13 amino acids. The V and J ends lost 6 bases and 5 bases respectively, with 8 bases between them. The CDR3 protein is CASREIDNSPLHF. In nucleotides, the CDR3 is TGTGCCAGCAGAGAGATAGATAATTCACCCCTCCACTTT.

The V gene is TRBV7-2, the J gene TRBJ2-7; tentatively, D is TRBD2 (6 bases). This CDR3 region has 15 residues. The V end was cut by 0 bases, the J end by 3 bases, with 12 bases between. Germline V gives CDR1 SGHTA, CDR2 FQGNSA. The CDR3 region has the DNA TGTGCCAGCAGCTTAGCGGCGGGGAACCTCTACGAGCAGTACTTC. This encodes CASSLAAGNLYEQYF.

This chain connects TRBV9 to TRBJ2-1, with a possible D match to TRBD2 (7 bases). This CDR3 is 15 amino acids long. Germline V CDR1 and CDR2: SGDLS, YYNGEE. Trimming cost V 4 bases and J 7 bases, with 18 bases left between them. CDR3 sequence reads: CASSSLGASGNEQFF. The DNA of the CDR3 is TGTGCCAGCAGCTCTCTGGGGGCTAGCGGAAATGAGCAGTTCTTC.

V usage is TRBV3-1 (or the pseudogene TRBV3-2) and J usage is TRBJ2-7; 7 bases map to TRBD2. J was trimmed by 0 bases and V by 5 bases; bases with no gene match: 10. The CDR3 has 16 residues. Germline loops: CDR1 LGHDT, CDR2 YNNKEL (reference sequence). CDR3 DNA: TGTGCCAGCAGCTTGGACCTAGCGGTCAGCTCCTACGAGCAGTACTTC. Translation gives CASSLDLAVSSYEQYF.

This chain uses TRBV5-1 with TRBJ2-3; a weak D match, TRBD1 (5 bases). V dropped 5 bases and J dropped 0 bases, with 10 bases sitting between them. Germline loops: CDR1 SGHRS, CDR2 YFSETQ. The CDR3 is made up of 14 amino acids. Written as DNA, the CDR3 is TGCGCCAGCAGGGACCGACAGAGCACAGATACGCAGTATTTT. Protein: CASRDRQSTDTQYF.

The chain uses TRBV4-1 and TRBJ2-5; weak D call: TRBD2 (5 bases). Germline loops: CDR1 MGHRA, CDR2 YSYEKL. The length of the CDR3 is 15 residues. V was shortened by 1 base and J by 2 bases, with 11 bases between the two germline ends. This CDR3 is CASSQVESGQETQYF. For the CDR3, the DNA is TGCGCCAGCAGCCAAGTAGAGAGCGGTCAAGAGACCCAGTACTTC.

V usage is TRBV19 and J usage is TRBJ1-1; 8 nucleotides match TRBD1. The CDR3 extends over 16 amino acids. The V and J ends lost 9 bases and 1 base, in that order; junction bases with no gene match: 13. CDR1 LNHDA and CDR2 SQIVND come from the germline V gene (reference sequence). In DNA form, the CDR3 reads TGTGCCAGCCGAGGGACAGGACAACCGAGGAACACTGAAGCTTTCTTT. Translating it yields CASRGTGQPRNTEAFF.

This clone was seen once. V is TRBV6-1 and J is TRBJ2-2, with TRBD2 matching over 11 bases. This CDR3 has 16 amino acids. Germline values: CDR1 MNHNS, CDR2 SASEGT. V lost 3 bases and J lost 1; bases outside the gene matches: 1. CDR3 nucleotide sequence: TGTGCCAGCAGTGAGGGGACTAGCGGGAACACCGGGGAGCTGTTTTTT. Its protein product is CASSEGTSGNTGELFF.

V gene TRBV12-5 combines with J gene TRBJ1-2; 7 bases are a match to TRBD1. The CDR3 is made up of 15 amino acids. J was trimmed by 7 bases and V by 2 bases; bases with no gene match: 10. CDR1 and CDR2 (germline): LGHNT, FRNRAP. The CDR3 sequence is CASGLNLRGVGGYTF. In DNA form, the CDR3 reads TGTGCTAGTGGTTTGAATCTCAGGGGGGTAGGTGGCTACACCTTC.

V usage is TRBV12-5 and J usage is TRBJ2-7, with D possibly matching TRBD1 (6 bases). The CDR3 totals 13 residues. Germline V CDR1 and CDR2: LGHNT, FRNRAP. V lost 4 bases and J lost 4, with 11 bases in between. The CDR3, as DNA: TGTGCTAGTGGTTACCACGGACAGTACGAGCAGTACTTC. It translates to CASGYHGQYEQYF.

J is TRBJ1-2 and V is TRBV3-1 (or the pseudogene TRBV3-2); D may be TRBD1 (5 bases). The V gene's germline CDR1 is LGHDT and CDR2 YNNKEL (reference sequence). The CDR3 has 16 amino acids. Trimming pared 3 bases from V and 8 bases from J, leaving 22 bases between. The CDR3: CASSQLWGSGGEGYTF. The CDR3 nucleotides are TGTGCCAGCAGCCAGCTCTGGGGTTCGGGGGGGGAGGGCTACACCTTC.

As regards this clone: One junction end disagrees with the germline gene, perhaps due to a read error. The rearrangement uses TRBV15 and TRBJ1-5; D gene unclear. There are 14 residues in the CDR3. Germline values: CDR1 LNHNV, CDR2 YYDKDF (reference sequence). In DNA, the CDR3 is TGTGCCACCAACAGAGATGGGCGCAATCAGCCCCAGCATTTT. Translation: CATNRDGRNQPQHF.

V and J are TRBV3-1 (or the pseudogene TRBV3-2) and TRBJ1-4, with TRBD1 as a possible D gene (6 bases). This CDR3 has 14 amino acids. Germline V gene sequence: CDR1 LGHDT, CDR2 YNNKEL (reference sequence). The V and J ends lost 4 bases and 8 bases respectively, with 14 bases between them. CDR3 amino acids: CASSLSGESEKLFF. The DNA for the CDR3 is TGTGCCAGCAGCCTTTCAGGGGAGTCCGAAAAACTGTTTTTT.

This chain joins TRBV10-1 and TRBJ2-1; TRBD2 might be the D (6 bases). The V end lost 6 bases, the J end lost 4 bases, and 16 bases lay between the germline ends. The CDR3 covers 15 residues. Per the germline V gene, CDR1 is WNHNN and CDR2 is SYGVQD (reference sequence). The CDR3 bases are TGCGCCAGCAGCGACCGGGACTTAGGATACAATGAGCAGTTCTTC. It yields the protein CASSDRDLGYNEQFF.

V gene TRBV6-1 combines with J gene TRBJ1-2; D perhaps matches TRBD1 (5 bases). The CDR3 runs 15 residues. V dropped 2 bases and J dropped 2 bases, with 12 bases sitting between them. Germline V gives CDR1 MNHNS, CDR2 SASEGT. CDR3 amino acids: CASSELQGSNYGYTF. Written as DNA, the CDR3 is TGTGCCAGCAGTGAACTTCAGGGCAGCAACTATGGCTACACCTTC.

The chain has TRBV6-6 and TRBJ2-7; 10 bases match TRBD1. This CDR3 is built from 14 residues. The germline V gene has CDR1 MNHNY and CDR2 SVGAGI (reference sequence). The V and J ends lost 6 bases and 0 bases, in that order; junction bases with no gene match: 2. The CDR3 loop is CASSRTGGSYEQYF. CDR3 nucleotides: TGTGCCAGCAGCCGGACAGGGGGCTCCTACGAGCAGTACTTC.